Here is one T cell receptor beta chain with its context. Sequencing targeted expressed TCRB transcripts, as all isolated RNA had been reverse transcribed. Sequencing of naive, central memory and regulatory T cell samples gave an average of roughly 4 million reads. Profiled with immunoSEQ multiplex PCR; TCRdb holds only in-frame clones, not every one. The sample shows fewer than 900,000 clones, roughly 16% of them seen only once. The CDR3 length is 14 residues. V was trimmed by 3 bases and J by 0 bases, leaving 5 bases between them. Germline V gene lookup returns CDR1 LNHDA and CDR2 SQIVND (reference sequence). The data were obtained in a study of beta chain features in type 1 diabetes. In the study overall: There were approximately 100 million sorted cells examined across all samples.

A sort by CD45RO/CCR7/CD25/CD127/CD95/CD27 yielded CD4+ naive, central memory, regulatory and stem cell-like memory cells. The chain joins TRBV19 to TRBJ2-2; D not certain. This sequence was found in a woman between 18 and 29 years old in good health. The sequenced sample was naive CD4+ T cells from blood. The CDR3 protein is CASSIAANTGELFF. The CDR3 bases are TGTGCCAGTAGTATTGCGGCGAACACCGGGGAGCTGTTTTTT.